This is a list of T cell receptor beta chains from one sample in a study of T cells in Graves' hyperthyroidism and ophthalmopathy. In TCRdb, the multiplex PCR reads were re-called with MiXCR into one record per CDR3 protein. Of hundreds of thousands of distinct CDR3 sequences listed, roughly 16% are singletons. The source material was blood. The source of these receptors is a woman aged 40 to 50 with Graves' ophthalmopathy. The CDR3 runs from the conserved cysteine through the conserved F or W. The D gene is left open where the match is weak. Some rows have no size entry. The others give once, few or many, or a class for an expanded clone.

D gene	V gene	CDR3 length	J gene	clone size	CDR3 DNA	CDR3 protein
-	TRBV20-1	14	TRBJ2-7	-	TGCAGTGCTGAGGGTGCGAACTTCTCCTACGAGCAGTACTTC	CSAEGANFSYEQYF
-	TRBV20-1	13	TRBJ2-5	-	TGCAGTGCTAGAGGCCCTAACCAAGAGACCCAGTACTTC	CSARGPNQETQYF
-	TRBV2	15	TRBJ2-2	many	TGTGCCAGCAGTGAAGAACTGATTAACACCGGGGAGCTGTTTTTT	CASSEELINTGELFF
TRBD2	TRBV28	16	TRBJ2-1	many	TGTGCCAGCAGTCACGGACTAGCGGGAGGACACAATGAGCAGTTCTTC	CASSHGLAGGHNEQFF
TRBD1	TRBV15	14	TRBJ2-7	few	TGTGCCACCAGACAGGGGGCGAATCGGGACGAGCAGTACTTC	CATRQGANRDEQYF
TRBD1	TRBV20-1	15	TRBJ2-2	-	TGCAGTGCTAGGGACCCAGGGGGCAGGACCGGGGAGCTGTTTTTT	CSARDPGGRTGELFF
-	TRBV28	15	TRBJ1-5	many	TGTGCCAGCAGTTTGCTGTCATTCCGCGATCAGCCCCAGCATTTT	CASSLLSFRDQPQHF
-	TRBV27	12	TRBJ1-4	-	TGTGCCACCCTCCCCAGGGATGAAAAACTGTTTTTT	CATLPRDEKLFF
TRBD2	TRBV10-3	15	TRBJ2-3	many	TGTGCCATCAGGGGGGCCAGCGGGGGCGCAGATACGCAGTATTTT	CAIRGASGGADTQYF
TRBD2	TRBV28	16	TRBJ2-3	many	TGTGCCAGCAGTTTATCCTACCGAGGGGCGGGAGAGCCGCAGTATTTT	CASSLSYRGAGEPQYF
-	TRBV28	16	TRBJ1-1	-	TGTGCCAGCACCCTCCCCGGGGCGGGTTTGAGCACTGAAGCTTTCTTT	CASTLPGAGLSTEAFF
-	TRBV20-1	15	TRBJ1-6	few	TGCAGTGCTAGAGATGCGTTGACAGTCAATTCACCCCTCCACTTT	CSARDALTVNSPLHF
TRBD1	TRBV2	14	TRBJ1-5	many	TGTGCCAGCAGTGTACAGGGGGTCAATCAGCCCCAGCATTTT	CASSVQGVNQPQHF
-	TRBV18	14	TRBJ2-3	few	TGTGCCAGCTCACCGGGGGGTGTCACAGATACGCAGTATTTT	CASSPGGVTDTQYF
TRBD1	TRBV28	14	TRBJ2-7	many	TGTGCCAGCAGCTCCGGGACAGGCGACTACGAGCAGTACTTC	CASSSGTGDYEQYF
TRBD2	TRBV3-1	16	TRBJ2-3	-	TGTGCCAGCAGCCCCTTCGGGGGGGGAAACACAGATACGCAGTATTTT	CASSPFGGGNTDTQYF
-	TRBV7-9	15	TRBJ1-1	many	TGTGCCAGCAGCTTAGTCGGCCTCGCGGACACTGAAGCTTTCTTT	CASSLVGLADTEAFF
-	TRBV6-6	16	TRBJ1-6	-	TGTGCCAGCAGTTACTCGTCAGGGAGAATGAATTCACCCCTCCACTTT	CASSYSSGRMNSPLHF
-	TRBV6-1	14	TRBJ1-6	many	TGTGCCAGCGGGAGGGAATCGTCGAATTCACCCCTCCACTTT	CASGRESSNSPLHF